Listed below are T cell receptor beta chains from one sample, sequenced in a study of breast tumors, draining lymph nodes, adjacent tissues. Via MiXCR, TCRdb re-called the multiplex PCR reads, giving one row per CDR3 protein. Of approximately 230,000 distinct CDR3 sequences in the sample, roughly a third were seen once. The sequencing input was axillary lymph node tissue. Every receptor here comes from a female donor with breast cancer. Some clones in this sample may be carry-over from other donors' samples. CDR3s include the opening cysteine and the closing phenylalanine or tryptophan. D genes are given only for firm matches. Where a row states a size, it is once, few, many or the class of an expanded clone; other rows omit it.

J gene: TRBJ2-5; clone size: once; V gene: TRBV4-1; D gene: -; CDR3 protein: CASSQEPDTLKTQYF; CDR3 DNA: TGCGCCAGCAGCCAAGAGCCGGACACTCTCAAGACCCAGTACTTC
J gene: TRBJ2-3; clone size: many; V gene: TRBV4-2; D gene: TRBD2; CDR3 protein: CASSQEVIAGSTDTQYF; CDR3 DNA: TGTGCCAGCAGCCAAGAGGTAATAGCGGGGAGCACAGATACGCAGTATTTT
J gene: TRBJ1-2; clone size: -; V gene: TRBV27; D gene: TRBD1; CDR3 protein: CASSFIPSGGTGYTF; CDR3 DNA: TGTGCCAGCAGTTTTATCCCATCAGGGGGAACTGGCTACACCTTC
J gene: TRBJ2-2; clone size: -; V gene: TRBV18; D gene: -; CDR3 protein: CASSLIQTPSTGELFF; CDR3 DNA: TGTGCCAGCTCACTAATACAGACCCCGAGCACCGGGGAGCTGTTTTTT
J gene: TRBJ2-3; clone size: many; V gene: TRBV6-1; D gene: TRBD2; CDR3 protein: CASSVLAGQYTDTQYF; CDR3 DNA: TGTGCCAGCAGTGTACTAGCGGGGCAATACACAGATACGCAGTATTTT
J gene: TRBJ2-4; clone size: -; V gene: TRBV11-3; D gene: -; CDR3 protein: CASSPNGGGGVVNIQYF; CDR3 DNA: TGTGCCAGCAGCCCCAACGGGGGAGGGGGAGTCGTTAACATTCAGTACTTC
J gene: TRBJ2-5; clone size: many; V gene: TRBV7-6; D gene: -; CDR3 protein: CASSLKVDSQETQYF; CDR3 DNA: TGTGCCAGCAGCTTAAAGGTCGACAGTCAAGAGACCCAGTACTTC
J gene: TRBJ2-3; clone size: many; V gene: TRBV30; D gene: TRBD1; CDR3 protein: CAWKGGGDTQYF; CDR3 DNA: TGTGCCTGGAAAGGGGGCGGGGATACGCAGTATTTT
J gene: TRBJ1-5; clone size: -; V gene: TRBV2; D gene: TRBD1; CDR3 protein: CASSARGGSGGAGNQPQHF; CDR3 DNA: TGTGCCAGCAGTGCTAGAGGCGGTTCAGGGGGCGCGGGGAATCAGCCCCAGCATTTT
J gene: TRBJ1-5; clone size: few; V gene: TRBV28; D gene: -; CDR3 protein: CASSPRAGRQPQHF; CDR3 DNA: TGTGCCAGCAGCCCTAGGGCAGGGAGACAGCCCCAGCATTTT
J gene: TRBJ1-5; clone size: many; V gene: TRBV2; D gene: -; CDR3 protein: CASSDGGYSNQPQHF; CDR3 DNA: TGTGCCAGCAGTGACGGGGGATATAGCAATCAGCCCCAGCATTTT
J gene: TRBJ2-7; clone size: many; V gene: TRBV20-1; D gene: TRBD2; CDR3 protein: CSAREGSGVYEQYF; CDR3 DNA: TGCAGTGCTAGAGAGGGTAGCGGGGTTTACGAGCAGTACTTC
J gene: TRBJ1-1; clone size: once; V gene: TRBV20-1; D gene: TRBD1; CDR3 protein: CSARDLQRTGPNTEAFF; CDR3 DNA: TGCAGTGCTAGAGACCTCCAACGGACAGGGCCGAACACTGAAGCTTTCTTT
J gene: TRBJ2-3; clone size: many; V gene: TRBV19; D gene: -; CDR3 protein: CASSFLPPDTQYF; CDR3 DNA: TGTGCCAGTAGTTTTTTGCCGCCAGATACGCAGTATTTT
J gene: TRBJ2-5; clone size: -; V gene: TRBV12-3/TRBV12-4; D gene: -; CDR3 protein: CASSFVALETQYF; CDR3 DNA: TGTGCCAGCAGTTTCGTCGCCCTCGAGACCCAGTACTTC
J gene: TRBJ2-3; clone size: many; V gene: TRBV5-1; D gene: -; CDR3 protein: CASSLTDYRPDTQYF; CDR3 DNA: TGCGCCAGCAGCCTGACGGATTACCGGCCAGATACGCAGTATTTT
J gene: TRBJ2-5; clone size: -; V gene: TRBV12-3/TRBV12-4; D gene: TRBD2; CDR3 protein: CASSRTSGRAFQETQYF; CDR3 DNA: TGTGCCAGCAGCCGGACTAGCGGGAGGGCGTTTCAAGAGACCCAGTACTTC
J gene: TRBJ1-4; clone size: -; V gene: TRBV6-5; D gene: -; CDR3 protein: CAGAPGPNEKLFF; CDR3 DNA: TGTGCCGGCGCTCCCGGGCCTAATGAAAAACTGTTTTTT
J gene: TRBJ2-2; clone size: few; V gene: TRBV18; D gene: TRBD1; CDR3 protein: CASSPPGTGNTGELFF; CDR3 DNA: TGTGCCAGCTCACCACCGGGGACAGGGAACACCGGGGAGCTGTTTTTT
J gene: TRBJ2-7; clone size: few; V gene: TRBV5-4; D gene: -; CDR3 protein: CATKQGTTYEQYF; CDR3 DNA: TGTGCCACCAAGCAGGGGACCACCTACGAGCAGTACTTC
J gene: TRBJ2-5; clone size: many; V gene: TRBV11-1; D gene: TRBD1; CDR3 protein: CASSHGQGQETQYF; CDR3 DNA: TGTGCCAGCAGCCATGGACAGGGTCAAGAGACCCAGTACTTC
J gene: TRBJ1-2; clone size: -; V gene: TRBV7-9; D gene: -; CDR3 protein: CASRIDRGSRGYTF; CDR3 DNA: TGTGCCAGCAGAATAGATAGGGGTTCCCGTGGCTACACCTTC
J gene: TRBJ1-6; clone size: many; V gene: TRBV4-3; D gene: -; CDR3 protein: CASSQGQVNSPLHF; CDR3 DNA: TGCGCCAGCAGCCAAGGACAGGTTAATTCACCCCTCCACTTT
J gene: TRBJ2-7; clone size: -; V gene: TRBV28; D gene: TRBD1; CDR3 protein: CASSTYQGADEQYF; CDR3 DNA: TGTGCCAGCAGCACCTACCAGGGGGCCGACGAGCAGTACTTC
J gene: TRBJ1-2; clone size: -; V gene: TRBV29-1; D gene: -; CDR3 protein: CSVAGGVHGYTF; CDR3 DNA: TGCAGCGTTGCGGGGGGGGTGCATGGCTACACCTTC
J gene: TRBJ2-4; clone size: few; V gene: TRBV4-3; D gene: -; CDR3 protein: CASSQSEQNIQYF; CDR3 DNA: TGCGCCAGCAGCCAGTCTGAACAAAACATTCAGTACTTC
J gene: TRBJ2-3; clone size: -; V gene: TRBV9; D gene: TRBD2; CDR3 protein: CASSVGTSRADTQYF; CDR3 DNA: TGTGCCAGCAGCGTAGGGACTAGCAGGGCAGATACGCAGTATTTT
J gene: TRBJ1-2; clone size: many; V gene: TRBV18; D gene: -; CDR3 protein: CASSPPPRGHGYTF; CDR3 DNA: TGTGCCAGCTCACCACCGCCCAGGGGACATGGCTACACCTTC
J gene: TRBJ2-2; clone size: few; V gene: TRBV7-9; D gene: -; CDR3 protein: CASSLSIAGELFF; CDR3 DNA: TGTGCCAGCAGCTTAAGCATCGCCGGGGAGCTGTTTTTT
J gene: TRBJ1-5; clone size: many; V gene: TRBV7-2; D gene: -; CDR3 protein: CASSEGGSQPQHF; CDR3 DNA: TGTGCCAGCAGCGAGGGAGGTAGTCAGCCCCAGCATTTT
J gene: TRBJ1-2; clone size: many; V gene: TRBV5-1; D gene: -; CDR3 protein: CASSLVSGGGVIYGYTF; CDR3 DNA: TGCGCCAGCAGCTTGGTGTCAGGAGGAGGCGTTATCTATGGCTACACCTTC
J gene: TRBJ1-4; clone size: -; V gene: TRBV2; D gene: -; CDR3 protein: CASSETGVTNEKLFF; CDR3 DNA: TGTGCCAGCAGTGAAACAGGAGTGACTAATGAAAAACTGTTTTTT
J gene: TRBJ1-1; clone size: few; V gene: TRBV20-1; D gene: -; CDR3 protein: CSAIRTGDEAFF; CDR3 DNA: TGCAGTGCCATCCGGACGGGGGATGAAGCTTTCTTT
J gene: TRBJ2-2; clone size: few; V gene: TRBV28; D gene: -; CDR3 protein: CASSSRNGAGELFF; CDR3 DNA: TGTGCCAGCAGTTCCCGAAACGGGGCCGGGGAGCTGTTTTTT
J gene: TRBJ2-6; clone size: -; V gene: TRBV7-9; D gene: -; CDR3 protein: CASSLGTNSGANVLTF; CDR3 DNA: TGTGCCAGCAGCTTAGGGACAAACTCTGGGGCCAACGTCCTGACTTTC
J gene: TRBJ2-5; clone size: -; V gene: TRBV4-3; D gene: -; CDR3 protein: CASSQDWGRGQPQYF; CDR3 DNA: TGCGCCAGCAGCCAAGATTGGGGACGCGGTCAGCCCCAGTACTTC
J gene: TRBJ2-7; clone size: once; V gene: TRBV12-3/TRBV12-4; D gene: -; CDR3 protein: CASSLVATHEQYF; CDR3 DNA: TGTGCCAGCAGTTTAGTTGCGACACACGAGCAGTACTTC
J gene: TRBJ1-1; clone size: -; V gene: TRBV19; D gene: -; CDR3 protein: CASSISVRGTEAFF; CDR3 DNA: TGTGCCAGTAGTATCTCGGTCCGGGGCACTGAAGCTTTCTTT
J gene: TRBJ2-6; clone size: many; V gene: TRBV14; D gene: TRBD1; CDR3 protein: CASSPVPGQGSGANVLTF; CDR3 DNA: TGTGCCAGCAGCCCAGTCCCGGGACAGGGATCCGGGGCCAACGTCCTGACTTTC
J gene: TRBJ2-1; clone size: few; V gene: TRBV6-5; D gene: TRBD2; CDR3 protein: CASRYSGVNEQFF; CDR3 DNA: TGTGCCAGCAGGTATAGCGGGGTCAATGAGCAGTTCTTC
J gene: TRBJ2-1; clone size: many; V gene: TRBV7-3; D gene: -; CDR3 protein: CASRSDAAEQFF; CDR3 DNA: TGTGCCAGCAGATCCGACGCGGCTGAGCAGTTCTTC
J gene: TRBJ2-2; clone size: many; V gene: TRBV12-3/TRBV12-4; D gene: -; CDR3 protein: CASSLNGNTGELFF; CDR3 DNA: TGTGCCAGCAGTTTAAACGGGAACACCGGGGAGCTGTTTTTT
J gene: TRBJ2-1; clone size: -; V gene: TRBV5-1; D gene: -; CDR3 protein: CASSTAGGQFF; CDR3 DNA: TGCGCCAGCAGCACGGCCGGGGGGCAGTTCTTC
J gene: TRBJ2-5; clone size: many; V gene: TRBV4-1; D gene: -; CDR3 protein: CASSQEVGASRETQYF; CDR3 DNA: TGCGCCAGCAGCCAAGAAGTTGGGGCTAGTCGCGAGACCCAGTACTTC
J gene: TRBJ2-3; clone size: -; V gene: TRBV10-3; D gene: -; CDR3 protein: CATVGMELSTDTQYF; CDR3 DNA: TGTGCCACCGTAGGAATGGAGCTCAGCACAGATACGCAGTATTTT
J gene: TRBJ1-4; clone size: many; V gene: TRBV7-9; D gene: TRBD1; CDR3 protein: CASSLGPDREREKLFF; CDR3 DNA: TGTGCCAGCAGCTTAGGCCCTGACAGGGAAAGGGAAAAACTGTTTTTT
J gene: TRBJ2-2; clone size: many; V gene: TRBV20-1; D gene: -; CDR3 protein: CSASRSANTGELFF; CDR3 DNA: TGCAGTGCTAGTAGGTCAGCGAACACCGGGGAGCTGTTTTTT
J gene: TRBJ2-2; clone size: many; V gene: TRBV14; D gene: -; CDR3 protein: CASSQGLDRSANTGELFF; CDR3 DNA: TGTGCCAGCAGCCAAGGATTAGACAGGAGCGCGAACACCGGGGAGCTGTTTTTT
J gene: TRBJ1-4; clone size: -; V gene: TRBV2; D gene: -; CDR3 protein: CASSELATNEKLFF; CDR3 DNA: TGTGCCAGCAGTGAACTCGCGACTAATGAAAAACTGTTTTTT
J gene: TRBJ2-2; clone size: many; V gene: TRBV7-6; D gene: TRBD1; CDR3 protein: CASSGDSTNTGELFF; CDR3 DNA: TGTGCCAGCAGCGGGGACAGCACGAACACCGGGGAGCTGTTTTTT
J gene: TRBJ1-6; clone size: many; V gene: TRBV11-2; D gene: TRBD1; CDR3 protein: CASSTRDRASPLHF; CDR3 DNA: TGTGCCAGCAGCACTCGGGACAGGGCTTCACCCCTCCACTTT
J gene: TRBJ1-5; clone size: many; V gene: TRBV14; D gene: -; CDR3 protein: CASSQGGSRTQHF; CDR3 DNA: TGTGCCAGCAGCCAAGGTGGGAGTAGGACCCAGCATTTT
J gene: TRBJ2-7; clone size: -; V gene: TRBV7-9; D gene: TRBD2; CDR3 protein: CASRDPGLAGFEQYF; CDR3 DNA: TGTGCCAGCAGAGACCCGGGACTAGCGGGATTCGAGCAGTACTTC
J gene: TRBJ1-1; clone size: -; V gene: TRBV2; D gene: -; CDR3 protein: CASSEFREGTEAFF; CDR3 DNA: TGTGCCAGCAGTGAATTCAGGGAAGGCACTGAAGCTTTCTTT
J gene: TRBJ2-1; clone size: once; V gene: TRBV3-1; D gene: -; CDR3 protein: CASSQELTPLEQFF; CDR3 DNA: TGTGCCAGCAGCCAAGAGTTAACCCCTCTCGAGCAGTTCTTC
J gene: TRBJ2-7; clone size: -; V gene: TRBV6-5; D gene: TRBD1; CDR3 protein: CASSPGTGVNF; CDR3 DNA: TGTGCCAGCAGTCCGGGGACAGGGGTAAACTTC